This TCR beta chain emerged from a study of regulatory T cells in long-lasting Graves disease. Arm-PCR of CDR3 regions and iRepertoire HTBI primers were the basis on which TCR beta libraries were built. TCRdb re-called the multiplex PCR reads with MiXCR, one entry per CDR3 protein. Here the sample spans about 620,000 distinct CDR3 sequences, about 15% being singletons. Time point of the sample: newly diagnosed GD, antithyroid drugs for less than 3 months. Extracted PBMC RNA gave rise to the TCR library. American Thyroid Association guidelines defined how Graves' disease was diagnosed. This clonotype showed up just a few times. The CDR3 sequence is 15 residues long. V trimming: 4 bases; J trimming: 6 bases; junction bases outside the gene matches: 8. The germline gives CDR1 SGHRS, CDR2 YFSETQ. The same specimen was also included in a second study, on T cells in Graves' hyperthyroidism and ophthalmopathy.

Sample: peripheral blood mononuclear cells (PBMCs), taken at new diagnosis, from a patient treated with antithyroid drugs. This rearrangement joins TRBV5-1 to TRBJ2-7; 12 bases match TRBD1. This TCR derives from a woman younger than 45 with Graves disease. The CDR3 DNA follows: TGCGCCAGCAGCGCGGGACAGGGGGCTAGAGGCGAGCAGTACTTC. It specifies CASSAGQGARGEQYF.